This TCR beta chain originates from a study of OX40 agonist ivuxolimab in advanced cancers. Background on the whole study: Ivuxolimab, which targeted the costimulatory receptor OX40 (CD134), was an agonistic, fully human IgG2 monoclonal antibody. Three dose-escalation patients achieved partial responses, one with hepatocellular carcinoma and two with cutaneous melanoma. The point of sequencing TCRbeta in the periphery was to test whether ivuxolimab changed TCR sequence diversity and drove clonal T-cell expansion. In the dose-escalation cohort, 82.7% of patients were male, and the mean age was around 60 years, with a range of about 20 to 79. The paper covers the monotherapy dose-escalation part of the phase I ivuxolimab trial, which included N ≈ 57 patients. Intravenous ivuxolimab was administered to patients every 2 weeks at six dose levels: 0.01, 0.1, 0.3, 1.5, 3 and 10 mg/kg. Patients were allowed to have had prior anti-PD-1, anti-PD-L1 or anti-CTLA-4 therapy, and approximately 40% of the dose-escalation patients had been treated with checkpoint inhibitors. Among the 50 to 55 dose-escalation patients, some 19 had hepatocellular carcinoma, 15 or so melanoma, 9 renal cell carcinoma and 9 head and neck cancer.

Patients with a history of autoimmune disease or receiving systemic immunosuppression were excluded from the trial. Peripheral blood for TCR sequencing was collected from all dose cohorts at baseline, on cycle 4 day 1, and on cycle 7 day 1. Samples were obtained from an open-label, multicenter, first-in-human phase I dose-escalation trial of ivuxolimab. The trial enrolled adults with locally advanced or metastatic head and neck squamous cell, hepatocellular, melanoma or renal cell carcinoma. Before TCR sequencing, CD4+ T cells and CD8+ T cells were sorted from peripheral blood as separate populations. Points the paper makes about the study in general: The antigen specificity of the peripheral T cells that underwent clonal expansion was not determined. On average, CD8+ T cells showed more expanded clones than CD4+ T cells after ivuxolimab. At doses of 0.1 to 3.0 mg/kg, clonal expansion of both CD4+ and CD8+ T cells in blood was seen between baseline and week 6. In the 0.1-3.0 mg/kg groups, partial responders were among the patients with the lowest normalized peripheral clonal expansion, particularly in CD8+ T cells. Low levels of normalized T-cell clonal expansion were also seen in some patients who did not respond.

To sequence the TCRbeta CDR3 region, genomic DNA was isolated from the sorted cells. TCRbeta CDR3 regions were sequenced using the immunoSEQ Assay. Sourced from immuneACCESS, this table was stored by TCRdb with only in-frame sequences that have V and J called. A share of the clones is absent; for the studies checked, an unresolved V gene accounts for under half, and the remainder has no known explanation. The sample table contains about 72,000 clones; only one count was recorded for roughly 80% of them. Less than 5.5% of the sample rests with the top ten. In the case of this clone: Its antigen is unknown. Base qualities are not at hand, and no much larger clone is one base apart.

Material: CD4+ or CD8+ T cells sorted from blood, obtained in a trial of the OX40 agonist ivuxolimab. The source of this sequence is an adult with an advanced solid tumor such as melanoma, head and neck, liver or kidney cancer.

CDR3 protein: CASKTSGSSYNEQFF. In nucleotides, the sequence is TGTGCCAGCAAGACTAGCGGAAGCTCCTACAATGAGCAGTTCTTC. Recombination joined TRBV7-9 with TRBJ2-1; 9 of the junction bases match TRBD2. From its cysteine to its phenylalanine, the CDR3 spans 15 amino acids. Of the read, only the CDR3 DNA is kept; its 45 bases are in frame from base 1. The germline V gene (reference sequence) sets CDR1 to SEHNR and CDR2 to FQNEAQ. V and J are trimmed by 7 bases and 0 bases, and the gene matches miss 4 bases of the junction.